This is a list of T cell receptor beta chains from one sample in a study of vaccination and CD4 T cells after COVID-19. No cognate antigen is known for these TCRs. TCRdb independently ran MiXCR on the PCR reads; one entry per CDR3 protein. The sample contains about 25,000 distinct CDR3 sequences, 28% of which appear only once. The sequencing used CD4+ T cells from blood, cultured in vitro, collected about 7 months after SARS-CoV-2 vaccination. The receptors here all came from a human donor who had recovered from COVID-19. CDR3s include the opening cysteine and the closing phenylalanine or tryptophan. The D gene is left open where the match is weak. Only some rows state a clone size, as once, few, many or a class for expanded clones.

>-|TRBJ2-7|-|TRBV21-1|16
TGTGCCAGCAGCAAAGGAACCAGGGGATCGCCCTACGAGCAGTACTTC
CASSKGTRGSPYEQYF
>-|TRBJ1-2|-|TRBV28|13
TGTGCCAGCCGAGAGTCAGGGAACTATGGCTACACCTTC
CASRESGNYGYTF
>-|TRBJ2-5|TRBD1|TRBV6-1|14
TGTGCCAGCAGCCCCACAGGGGGCCGGGAGACCCAGTACTTC
CASSPTGGRETQYF
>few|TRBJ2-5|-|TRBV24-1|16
TGTGCCACCAGTGATTTGCAATTGTCAGGGTTGGAGACCCAGTACTTC
CATSDLQLSGLETQYF
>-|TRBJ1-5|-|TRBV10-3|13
TGTGCCATCAGTGGAGTGAGCAATCAGCCCCAGCATTTT
CAISGVSNQPQHF
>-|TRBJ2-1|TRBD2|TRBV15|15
TGTGCCACCAGCAGAGATCGGGGGGGATACAATGAGCAGTTCTTC
CATSRDRGGYNEQFF
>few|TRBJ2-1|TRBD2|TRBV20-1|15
TGCAGTGCCAATGGAGCGGGAGTCACGTTTGGAGAGCAGTTCTTC
CSANGAGVTFGEQFF
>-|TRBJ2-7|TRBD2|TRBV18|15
TGTGCCAGCTCACGAACTAGCGGGAGGGCCGATGAGCAGTACTTC
CASSRTSGRADEQYF
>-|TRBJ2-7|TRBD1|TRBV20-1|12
TGCAGTGCTCCGGACAGGGGGTACGAGCAGTACTTC
CSAPDRGYEQYF
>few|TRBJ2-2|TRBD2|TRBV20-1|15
TGCAGTGCTAGAGATCTGGCGGGAGTGGCCGGGGAGCTGTTTTTT
CSARDLAGVAGELFF
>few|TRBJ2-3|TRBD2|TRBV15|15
TGTGCCACCACTCCTAGCGGTACTAGCACAGATACGCAGTATTTT
CATTPSGTSTDTQYF
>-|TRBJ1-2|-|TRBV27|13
TGTGCCAGCAGTTTAGTAAGAGGCTATGGCTACACCTTC
CASSLVRGYGYTF
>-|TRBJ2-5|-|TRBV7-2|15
TGTGCCAGCAGCTTAGGGGTTTCTAAGCGGGAGACCCAGTACTTC
CASSLGVSKRETQYF
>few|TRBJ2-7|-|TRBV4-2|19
TGTGCCAGCAGCCAAGATGGAATAGGGGACGGGGGTAGGTCCTACGAGCAGTACTTC
CASSQDGIGDGGRSYEQYF
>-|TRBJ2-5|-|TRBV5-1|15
TGCGCCAGCAGCTTGGGGGGACATCCACAAGAGACCCAGTACTTC
CASSLGGHPQETQYF
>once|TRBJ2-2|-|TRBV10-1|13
TGCGCCAGCAGTGATAGGTACACCGGGGAGCTGTTTTTT
CASSDRYTGELFF
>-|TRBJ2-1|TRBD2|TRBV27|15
TGTGCCAGCAGGCCCCGACTAGCGGCCAGGGGGGAGCAGTTCTTC
CASRPRLAARGEQFF
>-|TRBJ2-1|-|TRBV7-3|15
TGTGCCAGCAGTGGCTCAGGGAAGGAGTACAATGAGCAGTTCTTC
CASSGSGKEYNEQFF
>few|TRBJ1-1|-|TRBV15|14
TGTGCCACCAGCAGAGGATCCGGGGCGGGGAGGGCTTTCTTT
CATSRGSGAGRAFF
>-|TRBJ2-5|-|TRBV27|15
TGTGCCAGCAGGGCCGGGCGCGGCTACCAAGAGACCCAGTACTTC
CASRAGRGYQETQYF
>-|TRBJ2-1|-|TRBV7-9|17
TGTGCCAGCAGCCCCCAGACCCACAGTTCACCCACCGATGAGCAGTTCTTC
CASSPQTHSSPTDEQFF
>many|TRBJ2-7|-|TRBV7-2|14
TGTGCCAGCAGCTTAGCACGGCAGGATGGCGAGCAGTACTTC
CASSLARQDGEQYF
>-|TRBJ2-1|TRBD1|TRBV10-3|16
TGTGCCATCAGTGACAGGGGGCGCGTATCCTACAATGAGCAGTTCTTC
CAISDRGRVSYNEQFF
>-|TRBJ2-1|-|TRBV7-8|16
TGTGCCAGCAGCTTACCGAGGGGTAAAAGGGGGTATGAGCAGTTCTTC
CASSLPRGKRGYEQFF
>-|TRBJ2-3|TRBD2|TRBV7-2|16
TGTGCCAGCAGCTTAGTAGCGGGAGGGGGCACAGATACGCAGTATTTT
CASSLVAGGGTDTQYF
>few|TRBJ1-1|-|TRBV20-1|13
TGCAGTGCCGATCGTCGTGGGGGCACTGAAGCTTTCTTT
CSADRRGGTEAFF
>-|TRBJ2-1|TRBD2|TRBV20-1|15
TGCAGTGCTTTGGGTGGGACTAGCGGGAGGGTTGAGCAGTTCTTC
CSALGGTSGRVEQFF
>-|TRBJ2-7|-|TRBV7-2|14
TGTGCCAGCAGCCCAGGGTTTGCGTCCTACGAGCAGTACTTC
CASSPGFASYEQYF
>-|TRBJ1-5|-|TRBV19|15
TGTGCCAGTACCCCGGGAGAGGCTAACAATCAGCCCCAGCATTTT
CASTPGEANNQPQHF
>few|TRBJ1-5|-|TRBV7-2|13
TGTGCCAGCAGCCAAATAGGGGATCAGCCCCAGCATTTT
CASSQIGDQPQHF
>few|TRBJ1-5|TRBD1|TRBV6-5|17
TGTGCCAGCAGTTACTCGAACCAGGGGGCCCTCAATCAGCCCCAGCATTTT
CASSYSNQGALNQPQHF
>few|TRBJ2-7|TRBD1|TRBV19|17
TGTGCCAGTAGTAGGCGAGGGACAGGGGAGACCTCCTACGAGCAGTACTTC
CASSRRGTGETSYEQYF
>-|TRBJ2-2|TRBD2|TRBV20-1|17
TGCAGTGCTAGAGACCCAGCGGGAGCCCCGAACACCGGGGAGCTGTTTTTT
CSARDPAGAPNTGELFF
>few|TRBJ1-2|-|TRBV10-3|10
TGTGCCATCAGTGGGGATGGCTACACCTTC
CAISGDGYTF
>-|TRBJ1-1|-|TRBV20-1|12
TGCAGCGTTTTACAGGGGAACACTGAAGCTTTCTTT
CSVLQGNTEAFF
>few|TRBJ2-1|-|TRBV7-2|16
TGTGCCAGCAGCCCCCAGCGGGCCTTGTCCTACAATGAGCAGTTCTTC
CASSPQRALSYNEQFF
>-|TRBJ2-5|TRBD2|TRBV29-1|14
TGCAGCGTTGGGGGTAGCGGGGGAGGGGAGACCCAGTACTTC
CSVGGSGGGETQYF
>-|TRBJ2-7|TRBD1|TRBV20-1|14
TGCAGTGGAGACACGGGACAGGGGGTTGGCGAGCAGTACTTC
CSGDTGQGVGEQYF
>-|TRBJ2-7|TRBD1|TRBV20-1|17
TGCAGTGCTAACCCCCCCCCCACAGGGGGCGCTAGGTACGAGCAGTACTTC
CSANPPPTGGARYEQYF
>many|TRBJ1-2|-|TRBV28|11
TGTGCCAGCAGTTCTGTCTATGGCTACACCTTC
CASSSVYGYTF
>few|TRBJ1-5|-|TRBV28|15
TGTGCCAGCAGTTTAGCAGGGGCCCACAATCAGCCCCAGCATTTT
CASSLAGAHNQPQHF
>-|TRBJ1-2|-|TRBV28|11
TGTGCCAGCAGTTCGTCCGGGACACCTACCTTC
CASSSSGTPTF
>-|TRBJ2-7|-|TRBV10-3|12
TGTGCCATCAGTGACACAGGGTACGAGCAGTACTTC
CAISDTGYEQYF
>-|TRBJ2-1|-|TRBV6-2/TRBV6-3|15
TGTGCCACTGCCGAGGGGACTTGGGGGGTCGGGGAGCAGTTCTTC
CATAEGTWGVGEQFF
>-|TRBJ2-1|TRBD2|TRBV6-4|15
TGTGCCAGCAGTTTGCTAGCGGGAGGGAAGGGTGAGCAGTTCTTC
CASSLLAGGKGEQFF
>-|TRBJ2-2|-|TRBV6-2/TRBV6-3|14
TGTGCCAGCAGTTACGACCAAGAGGTCGGGGAGCTGTTTTTT
CASSYDQEVGELFF